These T cell receptor beta chains were read from a single sample in a study of cytomegalovirus exposure and HLA in healthy donors. Assay: immunoSEQ multiplex PCR; the TCRdb copy retains only in-frame clones and omits some. Of tens of thousands of clones in the sample, around 75% were seen once. The specimen sequenced was PBMCs. The receptors here all came from a woman aged 40 to 55 in good health and CMV-seropositive. The CDR3 runs from the conserved cysteine through the conserved F or W. D genes are given only for firm matches. Only some rows state a clone size, as once, few, many or a class for expanded clones.

d_gene	v_gene	abundance	j_gene	CDR3nt	CDR3aa
TRBD1	TRBV19	NA	TRBJ2-2	TGTGCCAGTAGACAAAGACAGGGTAACACCGGGGAGCTGTTTTTT	CASRQRQGNTGELFF
NA	TRBV4-1	NA	TRBJ2-5	TGCGCCAGCAGCCCCTCAGGGTTAGGGGAGACCCAGTACTTC	CASSPSGLGETQYF
TRBD1	TRBV7-9	few	TRBJ1-6	TGTGCCAGCAGAAACAGGGGGAGAGGACCCCTCCACTTT	CASRNRGRGPLHF
TRBD2	TRBV27	NA	TRBJ2-6	TGTGCCAGCACCCGACTAGCGGGAGGGGCTGGGGCCAACGTCCTGACTTTC	CASTRLAGGAGANVLTF
TRBD1	TRBV7-8	NA	TRBJ1-3	TGTGCCAGCAGCCTTCCGGACAGGGGTACCATATATTTT	CASSLPDRGTIYF
NA	TRBV30	NA	TRBJ2-6	TGTGCCTGGAGTGTACAGGCTGGGGCCAACGTCCTGACTTTC	CAWSVQAGANVLTF
NA	TRBV6-5	few	TRBJ1-5	TGTGCCAGCAGTTACTCGAGCGGGCCCCAGCATTTT	CASSYSSGPQHF
TRBD2	TRBV28	NA	TRBJ2-3	TGTGCCAGCAGTCCTATACTAGCGGGGGCAGATACGCAGTATTTT	CASSPILAGADTQYF
TRBD2	TRBV28	NA	TRBJ2-7	TGTGCCAGCCGGGACTACTACTACGAGCAGTACTTC	CASRDYYYEQYF
NA	TRBV28	few	TRBJ1-1	TGTGCCAGCAGTCCGCCCCGCCCGGGGAGTGGCACTGAAGCTTTCTTT	CASSPPRPGSGTEAFF
TRBD1	TRBV19	NA	TRBJ1-2	TGTGCCAGCCGGATCGGACAGGGAAATGGCTACACCTTC	CASRIGQGNGYTF
NA	TRBV4-3	once	TRBJ1-4	TGCGCCAGCAGCCAAGATCTGGCAGGAAGAGAAAAACTGTTTTTT	CASSQDLAGREKLFF
NA	TRBV27	NA	TRBJ1-1	TGTGCCAGCAGTCCCTCGAGGTCAATGAACACTGAAGCTTTCTTT	CASSPSRSMNTEAFF
NA	TRBV7-9	NA	TRBJ1-3	TGTGCCAGCAGCTCCTCCGAGCTTTCCTCCGGTGGAAACACCATATATTTT	CASSSSELSSGGNTIYF
NA	TRBV7-8	NA	TRBJ1-2	TGTGCCAGCAGCTCAACTTCAGGGGCTAACTATGGCTACACCTTC	CASSSTSGANYGYTF
TRBD1	TRBV19	once	TRBJ1-5	TGTGCCAGTAGTATAACGCCGGCCAGGGGGCTAGAACAGCCCCAGCATTTT	CASSITPARGLEQPQHF
NA	TRBV9	NA	TRBJ1-2	TGTGCCAGCAGCGCCGGGGGTTATGGCTACACCTTC	CASSAGGYGYTF
TRBD1	TRBV30	NA	TRBJ2-6	TGTGCCTTGACAGGGACTGGGGCCAACGTCCTGACTTTC	CALTGTGANVLTF
TRBD2	TRBV7-9	NA	TRBJ2-1	TGTGCCAGCAGCTTCGGACTAGCGGAAAAATCCTACAATGAGCAGTTCTTC	CASSFGLAEKSYNEQFF
TRBD1	TRBV27	NA	TRBJ1-5	TGTGCCAGCAGTTTCGCAGGGGGCGGAAATCAGCCCCAGCATTTT	CASSFAGGGNQPQHF
TRBD1	TRBV7-2	once	TRBJ1-5	TGTGCCAGCAGCGGGACAGGGGGGGGTCAGCCCCAGCATTTT	CASSGTGGGQPQHF
NA	TRBV25-1	NA	TRBJ2-2	TGTGCCAGCAGTGAATATTCCCCTATTGGTTCCGGGGAGCTGTTTTTT	CASSEYSPIGSGELFF
TRBD1	TRBV7-2	NA	TRBJ2-7	TGTGCCAGCAGCCGGGACAGCTCCTACGAGCAGTACTTC	CASSRDSSYEQYF
NA	TRBV7-8	NA	TRBJ2-7	TGTGCCAGCAACTTGGAGGGTCCCCTCTACGAGCAGTACTTC	CASNLEGPLYEQYF
TRBD1	TRBV6-1	NA	TRBJ1-4	TGTGCCAGCAGTGAAGGGACAGGCGAGGTTGAAAAACTGTTTTTT	CASSEGTGEVEKLFF
TRBD2	TRBV28	NA	TRBJ2-7	TGTGCCAGCAGTTTGGGAGGGTACTACGAGCAGTACTTC	CASSLGGYYEQYF
TRBD1	TRBV6-5	once	TRBJ1-1	TGTGCCAGCAGCAAGACAGGGGAGTTCACTGAAGCTTTCTTT	CASSKTGEFTEAFF
TRBD1	TRBV27	NA	TRBJ2-7	TGTGCCAGCAGTTCACAGGGGGAGGACGAGCAGTACTTC	CASSSQGEDEQYF
TRBD2	TRBV19	NA	TRBJ2-1	TGTGCCAGTAGCCCCTGGACTAGCGGGGGTGGATATGAGCAGTTCTTC	CASSPWTSGGGYEQFF
TRBD1	TRBV18	few	TRBJ2-7	TGTGCCAGCTCACCGCGACAGGGGGCCTACGAGCAGTACTTC	CASSPRQGAYEQYF
NA	TRBV13	NA	TRBJ1-1	TGTGCCAGCAGCTTTTTAGCTGAAGCTTTCTTT	CASSFLAEAFF
NA	TRBV30	NA	TRBJ1-2	TGTGCCTGGAGTCCGCAGGGAGGCTACACCTTC	CAWSPQGGYTF
TRBD1	TRBV4-1	NA	TRBJ2-7	TGCGCCAGCAGCCACCGGGACAGGGGGGACCACGAGCAGTACTTC	CASSHRDRGDHEQYF
NA	TRBV10-1	NA	TRBJ1-5	TGCGCCAGCAGTAAGAAGACACCTAATGGCAATCAGCCCCAGCATTTT	CASSKKTPNGNQPQHF
NA	TRBV6-5	NA	TRBJ2-1	TGTGCCAGCAGTTACTCGAGGGGGTACAATGAGCAGTTCTTC	CASSYSRGYNEQFF
TRBD2	TRBV28	NA	TRBJ2-5	TGTGCCAGCAGTTTATTCGGGCGGGGGATCGGAGAGACCCAGTACTTC	CASSLFGRGIGETQYF
TRBD2	TRBV7-3	few	TRBJ2-3	TGTGCCAGCAGTGTGTTTCCGGCCCCGGGGAGGGCTACGCAGTATTTT	CASSVFPAPGRATQYF
TRBD1	TRBV28	NA	TRBJ2-1	TGTGCCAGCAGGAGGGCAGGGGGATGGAATGAGCAGTTCTTC	CASRRAGGWNEQFF
NA	TRBV6-5	NA	TRBJ1-1	TGTGCCAGCAGACCGAACAGGGTCAACACTGAAGCTTTCTTT	CASRPNRVNTEAFF
TRBD1	TRBV13	NA	TRBJ2-7	TGTGCCAGCAGCCCGACGACAGGGAGCCCCTACGAGCAGTACTTC	CASSPTTGSPYEQYF
NA	TRBV5-1	NA	TRBJ1-4	TGCGCCAGCAGCTCCGGACAGCCGAATGAAAAACTGTTTTTT	CASSSGQPNEKLFF
TRBD2	TRBV4-2	few	TRBJ2-1	TGTGCCAGCAGCCGCACGACTAGCGGGAGTGCCGCCTCCTACAATGAGCAGTTCTTC	CASSRTTSGSAASYNEQFF
NA	TRBV10-3	NA	TRBJ2-2	TGTGCCATCTCTAGCACCGGGGAGCTGTTTTTT	CAISSTGELFF
NA	TRBV11-1	once	TRBJ2-5	TGTGCCAGCAGGGCAAAAGAGACCCAGTACTTC	CASRAKETQYF
TRBD1	TRBV5-8	few	TRBJ2-3	TGTGCCAGCAGCTTGCCGGGACAGGGGTTCGCAGATACGCAGTATTTT	CASSLPGQGFADTQYF
TRBD2	TRBV4-3	NA	TRBJ2-7	TGCGCCAGCAGCCAAGGTGTTAGCGGGAGCAGCTACGAGCAGTACTTC	CASSQGVSGSSYEQYF
NA	TRBV5-1	NA	TRBJ1-2	TGCGCCAGCAGCTTGGAGCCGCGGAGAGCTAACTATGGCTACACCTTC	CASSLEPRRANYGYTF
NA	TRBV4-3	NA	TRBJ1-4	TGCGCCAGCAGCCAAGATCCAGGGGTGGAAAAACTGTTTTTT	CASSQDPGVEKLFF
NA	TRBV12-5	once	TRBJ2-5	TGTGCTAGTGGTTTAGCCCTTTTGGGGGGAGATAGAGAGACCCAGTACTTC	CASGLALLGGDRETQYF
TRBD1	TRBV11-2	NA	TRBJ2-7	TGTGCCAGCAGCTTAGATCCATCGGACAGGGCCTACGAGCAGTACTTC	CASSLDPSDRAYEQYF
TRBD2	TRBV6-4	NA	TRBJ2-1	TGTGCCAGCAGCACCATAGCGGGAGTGGGTAGTGAGCAGTTCTTC	CASSTIAGVGSEQFF
NA	TRBV7-9	few	TRBJ2-1	TGTGCCAGCAGCTTAGTTGGGGCAGGTTACAATGAGCAGTTCTTC	CASSLVGAGYNEQFF
NA	TRBV27	NA	TRBJ1-1	TGTGCCAGCAGTTTCGGACAGTGGGGGAACACTGAAGCTTTCTTT	CASSFGQWGNTEAFF
NA	TRBV29-1	NA	TRBJ2-7	TGCAGCTCGCCGGAGAAGAATTTCTACGAGCAGTACTTC	CSSPEKNFYEQYF
NA	TRBV19	NA	TRBJ2-3	TGTGCCAGTAGGGAGGGCGGGACCTCAACAGATACGCAGTATTTT	CASREGGTSTDTQYF
TRBD2	TRBV25-1	NA	TRBJ2-3	TGTGCCAGCCATAGCGGGGCTCTCACAGATACGCAGTATTTT	CASHSGALTDTQYF
NA	TRBV7-7	NA	TRBJ1-3	TGTGCTAGCAGAGGGAAGGGGACTGGAAACACCATATATTTT	CASRGKGTGNTIYF
NA	TRBV4-3	NA	TRBJ1-2	TGCGCCAGCAGCCTCGGGAGGCAGGGAGGGGGCTACACCTTC	CASSLGRQGGGYTF